Following are 8 T cell receptor beta chains from one sample sequenced in a study of beta chain features in type 1 diabetes. Notes on the study in general: Moderate but significant shortening of TCRB CDR3s was recorded in all four CD4+ subsets from Type 1 diabetes patients.

Every isolated RNA sample was fully reverse transcribed, so sequencing captured expressed TCRB transcripts. Method: immunoSEQ multiplex PCR; TCRdb's copy keeps in-frame clones and lacks some. The sample comprises around 180,000 clones, roughly 8% of which are singletons, and 0.5% rests with the top ten. No antigen is known for these receptors. Sequenced input: central memory CD4+ T cells from blood. All receptors derive from a man between 18 and 35 years old with type 1 diabetes.

The J gene is TRBJ2-7, the V gene TRBV6-1; D uncertain. Trimming took off 2 bases at V and 0 bases at J, with 5 bases between the two ends. The germline CDR1 and CDR2 sequences are MNHNS and SASEGT. CDR3 size: 13 residues. In DNA form, the CDR3 reads TGTGCCAGCAGTGAACCGGGCTCCTACGAGCAGTACTTC. Translated, it gives CASSEPGSYEQYF.

This chain connects TRBV29-1 to TRBJ2-7, with 14 nucleotides matching TRBD2. The junction had 4 bases not matched to a gene; V was cut back by 6 bases and J by 6 bases. The CDR3 runs 13 residues. Per the germline V gene, CDR1 is SQVTM and CDR2 is ANQGSEA. The CDR3 protein is CSVDGTSGGEQYF. CDR3 nucleotides: TGCAGCGTGGACGGGACTAGCGGGGGCGAGCAGTACTTC.

The chain's CDR3 is CASSLAGGGGYTF. The CDR3 DNA follows: TGCGCCAGCAGCTTGGCCGGGGGAGGTGGCTACACCTTC. V usage is TRBV5-1 and J usage is TRBJ1-2, with D possibly TRBD1 on 5 matching bases. V was clipped by 0 bases and J by 7 bases, with 10 bases between them. CDR3 size: 13 residues. The germline V gene encodes CDR1 SGHRS and CDR2 YFSETQ.

V and J are TRBV6-6 and TRBJ2-1, with D possibly being TRBD1 (6 bases). Trimming took off 6 bases at V and 7 bases at J, with 10 bases between the two ends. The germline V gene encodes CDR1 MNHNY and CDR2 SVGAGI (reference sequence). This CDR3 has 12 amino acids. The CDR3 DNA is TGTGCCAGCAGGGCACAGGGTAATGAGCAGTTCTTC. It encodes CASRAQGNEQFF.

V and J are TRBV5-4 and TRBJ1-5; D call uncertain. The CDR3 loop spans 10 amino acids. V lost 2 bases and J 13 bases, leaving 7 bases between the germline ends. Per the germline V gene, CDR1 is SGHNT and CDR2 is YYREEE (reference sequence). The CDR3 region has the DNA TGTGCCAGCAGCTTTAAAAATCAGCATTTT. Protein sequence: CASSFKNQHF.

Comment on this clone: At the DNA level, this CDR3 is encoded by other sequences in the same sample as well. The chain combines TRBV29-1 with TRBJ2-7; D is unclear. The CDR3 consists of 12 residues. V lost 4 bases, J lost 2 bases, and 9 bases lay in between. CDR1 SQVTM and CDR2 ANQGSEA come from the germline V gene. CDR3 DNA: TGCAGCGTTGGGGCCAGTGCCTACGAGCAGTACTTC. Protein product: CSVGASAYEQYF.

This clone was seen only a few times. The chain uses TRBV28 and TRBJ1-2, with a weak D call TRBD1 (5 bases). V was shortened by 5 bases and J by 7 bases, with 14 bases between the two germline ends. The germline V gene has CDR1 MDHEN and CDR2 SYDVKM. This CDR3 comprises 13 residues. CDR3 DNA sequence: TGTGCCAGCAGTCTGACAGCCTCGTCTGGCTACACCTTC. Amino acid sequence: CASSLTASSGYTF.

This clone has more than one count but fewer than ten. The chain carries TRBV5-1 and TRBJ2-3, with TRBD1 matching over 10 bases. CDR1 and CDR2 from the germline V gene are SGHRS and YFSETQ. After removal of 3 bases from V and 6 bases from J, the junction contained 4 bases not matched to a gene. The CDR3 is 14 amino acids. CDR3 coding DNA: TGCGCCAGCAGCTGGGACAGGGGAATGGATACGCAGTATTTT. This codes for CASSWDRGMDTQYF. The full variable domain, with the rest looked up from reference TRBV5-1 and TRBJ2-3, is KAGVTQTPRYLIKTRGQQVTLSCSPISGHRSVSWYQQTPGQGLQFLFEYFSETQRNKGNFPGRFSGRQFSNSRSEMNVSTLELGDSALYLCASSWDRGMDTQYFGPGTRLTVL.